This T cell receptor (beta chain) is from a study of blood T cell repertoires in COVID-19 (dated by TCRdb to 2018 to 2020). Background on the whole study: The collaborator samples originated in the United States, Italy and Spain and spanned the acute and convalescent phases of COVID-19. Sample metadata almost always included a de-identified subject ID, COVID-19 status, age in years and sex. Where available, HLA class I and class II types were taken from metadata supplied by the sample provider and were not determined by assay-based typing. A freely available public database, intended as a resource for researchers studying the immune response to SARS-CoV-2, is where the repertoires were released. Subjects who had been exposed to COVID-19, were actively infected with it, or had recovered from it provided the deeply sampled blood TCRbeta repertoires that made up the dataset. The prospective study material was composed of cDNA or gDNA derived from T cells, B-cell-depleted T cells, or PBMCs. Samples came from the ongoing ImmuneRACE study (first 160 participants) plus 1,254 subjects from 6 global collaborators.

Paper-wide results and their limitations: The quantity of clinical and demographic metadata differed by source and by participant and was supplied without curation.

Collaborating institutions collected whole blood in K2EDTA tubes following their own protocols. Collaborator samples were shipped for TCRbeta analysis as frozen whole blood, isolated PBMCs, or DNA extracted from either sample type. In the case of this clone: Its recognized antigen is unknown. Per-base qualities were not stored, and no clone one base away is much larger.

The immunoSEQ Assay, a bias-controlled multiplex PCR, was used to amplify TCRbeta CDR3 regions from genomic DNA. From the authors' description of their analysis: Nucleated cell counts per sample were estimated from amplification of reference gene primers within the assay. Sequence reads were collapsed and filtered to measure the absolute abundance of every unique TCRbeta CDR3 rearrangement. For each sample, productive Simpson clonality was calculated by taking the square root of Simpson's diversity index across productive rearrangements. The immuneACCESS repertoire file appears here via TCRdb, limited to in-frame rearrangements. These files lack a portion of the clones; in checked studies, under half of the deficit traces to unresolved V genes, and the cause of the others is not known. The V and J calls and the clone size are those of that table, but D and trimming were determined from the DNA. The sample table shows more than 120,000 clones, and approximately 90% are seen once. The ten largest clones add up to about 28% of the sample.

The germline V gene sets CDR1 to MNHEY and CDR2 to SVGAGI. Its CDR3 holds 13 amino acids, cysteine through phenylalanine. CDR3 DNA is the only sequence kept; it has 39 bases, read in frame from the first base. The junction carries 6 bases between V and J, which are trimmed by 6 bases and 0 bases respectively. The sequence is built from TRBV6-5 and TRBJ1-3; the D gene is not confidently resolved. Source material: peripheral blood. This clonotype was sampled from a human donor in a cohort sampled during active COVID-19. The CDR3 protein is CASSPVSGNTIYF. The DNA sequence is TGTGCCAGCAGCCCGGTCTCTGGAAACACCATATATTTT.